The 12 T cell receptor beta chains given below trace back to one sample, sequenced in a study of control samples from healthy donors and cancer patients. Some clones are missing from TCRdb's copy, which holds only in-frame ones; the method was immunoSEQ multiplex PCR. The table includes around 150,000 clones, 85% to 90% detected once. Sequenced input: blood. These receptors all stem from a man aged 25 to 40 in good health.

The table lists this clone with a count of one. The V gene is TRBV6-5, the J gene TRBJ1-2; the D is unclear. Per the germline V gene, CDR1 is MNHEY and CDR2 is SVGAGI. The V and J ends lost 7 bases and 2 bases respectively, with 8 bases between them. There are 12 residues in the CDR3. The chain's CDR3 is CASTSENYGYTF. In nucleotides, the CDR3 is TGTGCCAGCACCTCGGAGAACTATGGCTACACCTTC.

V is TRBV20-1 and J is TRBJ1-1, with D hard to call. The germline CDR1 and CDR2 sequences are DFQATT and SNEGSKA (reference sequence). This CDR3 is built from 14 residues. V lost 3 bases to trimming and J lost 1 base, with 12 bases between them. The DNA for the CDR3 is TGCAGTGCTAGTAGTCCCCTGCGGAACACTGAAGCTTTCTTT. Its translation is CSASSPLRNTEAFF.

In nucleotides, the CDR3 is TGTGCCAGCAGCTCGCGAAGGGACAGGGGGAATTTCTTT. It codes for CASSSRRDRGNFF. The chain joins TRBV7-2 to TRBJ1-1, with 11 bases identical to TRBD1. Per the germline V gene, CDR1 is SGHTA and CDR2 is FQGNSA. The CDR3 totals 13 residues. V shed 4 bases and J 13 bases; nucleotides not matched to a gene: 8.

This CDR3 reads CASSLEHNQPQHF. In nucleotides, the CDR3 is TGTGCCAGCAGTTTGGAACACAATCAGCCCCAGCATTTT. This chain uses TRBV27 with TRBJ1-5; D uncertain. There are 13 residues in the CDR3. Germline V gene lookup returns CDR1 MNHEY and CDR2 SMNVEV (reference sequence). The V end lost 3 bases, the J end lost 3 bases, and 6 bases lay between the germline ends.

The chain joins TRBV18 to TRBJ2-1; 9 positions agree with TRBD1. The J segment lost 8 bases and the V segment lost 3 bases, leaving 5 bases of the junction unmatched. The CDR3 extends over 14 amino acids. Germline assignment: CDR1 KGHSH and CDR2 LQKENI. In nucleotides, the CDR3 is TGTGCCAGCTCACCCTCCGGGACAGGGCATGAGCAGTTCTTC. It yields the protein CASSPSGTGHEQFF.

The sample holds one count of this clone. This rearrangement joins TRBV7-2 to TRBJ1-5; D ambiguous. The V gene's germline CDR1 is SGHTA and CDR2 FQGNSA. This CDR3 has 15 residues. V was pared by 2 bases and J by 4 bases, with 12 bases between. The CDR3 DNA reads as TGTGCCAGCAGCTTAACGGACGGATTTAATCAGCCCCAGCATTTT. It encodes CASSLTDGFNQPQHF.

The chain carries TRBV2 and TRBJ1-2; D is unresolved. V was clipped by 6 bases and J by 8 bases, with 13 bases between them. The CDR3 runs to 12 residues. Germline CDR1 and CDR2: SNHLY and FYNNEI. The CDR3 nucleotides are TGTGCCAGCAGGGTTACCGGTGGAGGCTACACCTTC. Its translation is CASRVTGGGYTF.

V and J are TRBV7-9 and TRBJ2-5, with D maybe TRBD2 (6 bases). The ends were cut back, 0 bases at V and 5 bases at J, with 13 bases in the middle. There are 15 residues in the CDR3. The germline V gene encodes CDR1 SEHNR and CDR2 FQNEAQ (reference sequence). The CDR3 DNA reads as TGTGCCAGCAGCTTAGCGACGGGAGTCGGGGAGACCCAGTACTTC. This sequence encodes CASSLATGVGETQYF.

This chain connects TRBV4-2 to TRBJ1-3; D gene unclear. This CDR3 comprises 15 residues. The V end lost 0 bases, the J end lost 7 bases, and 13 bases lay between the germline ends. Germline values: CDR1 LGHNA, CDR2 YNFKEQ. CDR3 DNA sequence: TGTGCCAGCAGCCAAGAAGGCCTAGAGGGTAACACCATATATTTT. This sequence encodes CASSQEGLEGNTIYF.

The chain has TRBV7-8 and TRBJ1-1; D is ambiguous. The CDR3 consists of 11 residues. V was pared by 4 bases and J by 4 bases, with 4 bases between. Per the germline V gene, CDR1 is SGHVS and CDR2 is FQNEAQ. CDR3 protein: CASSYATEAFF. The CDR3 nucleotides read TGTGCCAGCAGCTACGCCACTGAAGCTTTCTTT.

CDR3 loop: CASSLLSLAGRDEQYF. The CDR3 nucleotides are TGTGCCAGCAGTTTACTTAGCCTAGCGGGACGAGACGAGCAGTACTTC. The chain couples TRBV28 to TRBJ2-7; 9 bases are shared with TRBD2. V was clipped by 2 bases and J by 5 bases; unmatched bases: 10. Germline CDR1 MDHEN, CDR2 SYDVKM. The CDR3 covers 16 residues.

The rearrangement joins TRBV6-1 to TRBJ2-2; D call uncertain. The V and J ends lost 0 bases and 1 base respectively, with 6 bases between them. This CDR3 has 15 residues. Germline loops: CDR1 MNHNS, CDR2 SASEGT. The CDR3 DNA follows: TGTGCCAGCAGTGAAGCGCGTCGGAACACCGGGGAGCTGTTTTTT. It yields the protein CASSEARRNTGELFF.